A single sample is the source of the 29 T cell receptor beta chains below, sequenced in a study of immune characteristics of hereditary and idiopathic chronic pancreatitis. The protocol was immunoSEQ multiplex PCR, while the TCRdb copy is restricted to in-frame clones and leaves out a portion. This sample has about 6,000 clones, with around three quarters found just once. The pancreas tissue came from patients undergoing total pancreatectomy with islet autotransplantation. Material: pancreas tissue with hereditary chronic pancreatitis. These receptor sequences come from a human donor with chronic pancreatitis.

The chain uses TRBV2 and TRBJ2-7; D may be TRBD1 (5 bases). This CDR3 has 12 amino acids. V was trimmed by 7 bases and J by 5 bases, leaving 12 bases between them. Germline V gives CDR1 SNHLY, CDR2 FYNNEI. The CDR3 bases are TGTGCCAGCATCGTACAGGCTAACGAGCAGTACTTC. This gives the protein CASIVQANEQYF. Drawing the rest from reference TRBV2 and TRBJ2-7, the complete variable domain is EPEVTQTPSHQVTQMGQEVILRCVPISNHLYFYWYRQILGQKVEFLVSFYNNEISEKSEIFDDQFSVERPDGSNFTLKIRSTKLEDSAMYFCASIVQANEQYFGPGTRLTVT.

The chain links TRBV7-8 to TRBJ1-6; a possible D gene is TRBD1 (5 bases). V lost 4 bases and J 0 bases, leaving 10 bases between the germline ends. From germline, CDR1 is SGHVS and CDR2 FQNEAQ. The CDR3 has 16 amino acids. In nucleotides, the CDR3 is TGTGCCAGCAGCTGGGGGGTAGACTCCTATAATTCACCCCTCCACTTT. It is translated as CASSWGVDSYNSPLHF. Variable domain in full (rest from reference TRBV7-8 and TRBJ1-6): GAGVSQSPRYKVAKRGQDVALRCDPISGHVSLFWYQQALGQGPEFLTYFQNEAQLDKSGLPSDRFFAERPEGSVSTLKIQRTQQEDSAVYLCASSWGVDSYNSPLHFGNGTRLTVT.

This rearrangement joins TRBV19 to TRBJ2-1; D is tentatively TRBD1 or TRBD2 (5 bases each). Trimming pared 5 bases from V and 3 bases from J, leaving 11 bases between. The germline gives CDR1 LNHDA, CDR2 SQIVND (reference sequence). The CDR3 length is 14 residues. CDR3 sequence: CASSWGRIYNEQFF. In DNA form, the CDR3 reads TGTGCCAGTAGTTGGGGACGGATCTACAATGAGCAGTTCTTC.

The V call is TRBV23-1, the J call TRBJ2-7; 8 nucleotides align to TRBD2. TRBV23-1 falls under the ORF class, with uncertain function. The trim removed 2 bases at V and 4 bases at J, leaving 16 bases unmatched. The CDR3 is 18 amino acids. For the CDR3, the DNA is TGCGCCAGCAGTCAAGGGCTAGCGGGCGGACCCGTATTGTACGAGCAGTACGTC. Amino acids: CASSQGLAGGPVLYEQYV.

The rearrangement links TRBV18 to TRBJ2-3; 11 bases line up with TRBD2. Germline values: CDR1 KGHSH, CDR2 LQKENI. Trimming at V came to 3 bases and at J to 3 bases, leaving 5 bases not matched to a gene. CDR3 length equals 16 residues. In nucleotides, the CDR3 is TGTGCCAGCTCACCCCTCACTAGCGGGGGAACAGATACGCAGTATTTT. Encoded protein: CASSPLTSGGTDTQYF.

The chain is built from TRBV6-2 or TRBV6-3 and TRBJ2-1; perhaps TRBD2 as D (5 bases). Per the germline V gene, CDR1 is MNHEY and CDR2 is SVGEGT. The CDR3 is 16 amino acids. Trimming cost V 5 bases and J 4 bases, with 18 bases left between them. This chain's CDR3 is CASSKRPGILYNEQFF. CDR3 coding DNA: TGTGCCAGCAGTAAACGTCCGGGGATCCTATACAATGAGCAGTTCTTC.

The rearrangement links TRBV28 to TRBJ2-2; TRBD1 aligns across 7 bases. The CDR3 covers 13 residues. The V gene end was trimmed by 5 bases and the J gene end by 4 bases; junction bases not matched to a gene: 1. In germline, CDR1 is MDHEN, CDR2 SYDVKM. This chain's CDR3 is CASSPGGTGELFF. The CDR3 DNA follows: TGTGCCAGCAGTCCAGGGGGCACCGGGGAGCTGTTTTTT. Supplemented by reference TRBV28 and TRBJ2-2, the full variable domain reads DVKVTQSSRYLVKRTGEKVFLECVQDMDHENMFWYRQDPGLGLRLIYFSYDVKMKEKGDIPEGYSVSREKKERFSLILESASTNQTSMYLCASSPGGTGELFFGEGSRLTVL.

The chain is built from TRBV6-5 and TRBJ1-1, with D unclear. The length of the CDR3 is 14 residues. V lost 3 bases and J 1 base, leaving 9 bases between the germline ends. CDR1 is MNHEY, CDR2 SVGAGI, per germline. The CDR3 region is CASSYRPANTEAFF. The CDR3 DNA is TGTGCCAGCAGTTATCGACCGGCGAACACTGAAGCTTTCTTT.

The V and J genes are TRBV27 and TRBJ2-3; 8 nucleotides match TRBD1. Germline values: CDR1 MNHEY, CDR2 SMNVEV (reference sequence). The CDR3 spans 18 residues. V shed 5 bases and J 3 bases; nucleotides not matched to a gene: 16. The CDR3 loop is CASSPSVAGTGITDTQYF. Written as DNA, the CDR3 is TGTGCCAGCAGTCCTTCGGTGGCCGGGACAGGAATTACAGATACGCAGTATTTT.

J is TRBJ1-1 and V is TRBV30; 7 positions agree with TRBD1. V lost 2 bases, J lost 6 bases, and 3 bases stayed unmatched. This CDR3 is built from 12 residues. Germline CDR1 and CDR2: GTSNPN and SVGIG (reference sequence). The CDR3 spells CAWSRGRAEAFF. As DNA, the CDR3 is TGTGCCTGGAGTAGGGGGCGCGCTGAAGCTTTCTTT.

Written as DNA, the CDR3 is TGTGCCTGGAGTGTTGTTGAAAATCAGCCCCAGCATTTT. It codes for CAWSVVENQPQHF. The chain uses TRBV30 and TRBJ1-5; no clear D gene. Trimming took 0 bases from V and 4 from J, leaving 7 bases between them. The length of the CDR3 is 13 residues. CDR1 is GTSNPN and CDR2 is SVGIG in the germline V gene (reference sequence).

In nucleotides, the CDR3 is TGTGCCAGTAGTGTACTACAGGGGGCCGGCGGGAACACTGAAGCTTTCTTT. It yields the protein CASSVLQGAGGNTEAFF. The chain has TRBV19 and TRBJ1-1, with 9 bases that match TRBD1. The V and J ends lost 5 bases and 1 base, in that order; junction bases with no gene match: 11. This CDR3 has 17 residues. Germline CDR1 is LNHDA and CDR2 is SQIVND (reference sequence).

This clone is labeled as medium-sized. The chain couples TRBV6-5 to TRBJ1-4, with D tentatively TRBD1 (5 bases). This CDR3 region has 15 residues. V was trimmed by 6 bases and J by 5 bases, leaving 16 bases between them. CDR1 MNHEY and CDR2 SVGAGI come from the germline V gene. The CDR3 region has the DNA TGTGCCAGCAGAGTTACCCAGGGAGCCAATGAAAAACTGTTTTTT. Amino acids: CASRVTQGANEKLFF.

CDR3 nucleotide sequence: TGTGCCAGCAGCCGGGACAGTTTCCAAGAGACCCAGTACTTC. Translated: CASSRDSFQETQYF. The rearrangement uses TRBV7-9 and TRBJ2-5, with 7 nucleotides matching TRBD1. CDR1 is SEHNR, CDR2 FQNEAQ, per germline (reference sequence). The CDR3 covers 14 residues. V lost 5 bases and J lost 1; bases outside the gene matches: 4.

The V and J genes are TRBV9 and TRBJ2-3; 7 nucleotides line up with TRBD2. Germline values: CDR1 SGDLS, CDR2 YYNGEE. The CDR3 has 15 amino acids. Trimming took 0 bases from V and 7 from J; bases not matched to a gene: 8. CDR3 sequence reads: CASSVDGGVPYTQYF. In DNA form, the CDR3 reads TGTGCCAGCAGCGTAGATGGGGGGGTCCCCTATACGCAGTATTTT.

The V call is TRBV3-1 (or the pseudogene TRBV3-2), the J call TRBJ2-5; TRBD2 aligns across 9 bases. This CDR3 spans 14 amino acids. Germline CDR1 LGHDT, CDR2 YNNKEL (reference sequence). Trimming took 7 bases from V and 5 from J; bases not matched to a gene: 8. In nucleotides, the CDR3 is TGTGCCAGCACCCTTAGCGGGGGACGGGAGACCCAGTACTTC. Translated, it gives CASTLSGGRETQYF.

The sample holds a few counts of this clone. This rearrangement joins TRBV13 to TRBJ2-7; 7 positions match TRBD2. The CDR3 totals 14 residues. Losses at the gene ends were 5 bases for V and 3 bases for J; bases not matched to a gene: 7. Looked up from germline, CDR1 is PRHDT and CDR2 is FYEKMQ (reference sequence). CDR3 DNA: TGTGCCAGCAGCCTCTGGGGGGGGAACTACGAGCAGTACTTC. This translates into CASSLWGGNYEQYF.

The CDR3, as DNA: TGCGCCAGCAGCGCTTATACAGGGGTGGACACTGAAGCTTTCTTT. It encodes CASSAYTGVDTEAFF. The chain links TRBV4-3 to TRBJ1-1; 7 bases are a match to TRBD1. The CDR3 loop spans 15 amino acids. Germline V gene lookup returns CDR1 LGHNA and CDR2 YSLEER. The trim removed 5 bases at V and 3 bases at J, leaving 9 bases unmatched.

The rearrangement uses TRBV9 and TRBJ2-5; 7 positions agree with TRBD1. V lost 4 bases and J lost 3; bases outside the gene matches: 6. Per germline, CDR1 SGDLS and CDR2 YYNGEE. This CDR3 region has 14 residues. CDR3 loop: CASSPWDREETQYF. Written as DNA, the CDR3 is TGTGCCAGCAGCCCTTGGGACAGAGAAGAGACCCAGTACTTC.

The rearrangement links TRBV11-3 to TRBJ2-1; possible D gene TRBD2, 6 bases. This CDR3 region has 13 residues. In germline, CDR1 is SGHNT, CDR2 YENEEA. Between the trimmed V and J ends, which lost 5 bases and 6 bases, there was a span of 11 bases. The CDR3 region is CASSVGTSNEQFF. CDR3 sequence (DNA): TGTGCCAGCAGCGTAGGGACTTCCAATGAGCAGTTCTTC.

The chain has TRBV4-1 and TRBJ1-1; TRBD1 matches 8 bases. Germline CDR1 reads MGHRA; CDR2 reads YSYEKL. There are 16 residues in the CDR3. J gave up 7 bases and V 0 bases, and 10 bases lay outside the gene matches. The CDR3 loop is CASSQDQHRGAGEAFF. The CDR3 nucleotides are TGCGCCAGCAGCCAAGATCAACACAGGGGGGCCGGTGAAGCTTTCTTT.

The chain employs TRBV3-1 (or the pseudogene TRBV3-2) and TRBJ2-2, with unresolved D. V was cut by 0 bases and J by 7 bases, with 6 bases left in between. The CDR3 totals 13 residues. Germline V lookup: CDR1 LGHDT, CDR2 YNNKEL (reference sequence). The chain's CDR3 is CASSQDRVGELFF. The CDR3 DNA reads TGTGCCAGCAGCCAAGATCGGGTCGGGGAGCTGTTTTTT.

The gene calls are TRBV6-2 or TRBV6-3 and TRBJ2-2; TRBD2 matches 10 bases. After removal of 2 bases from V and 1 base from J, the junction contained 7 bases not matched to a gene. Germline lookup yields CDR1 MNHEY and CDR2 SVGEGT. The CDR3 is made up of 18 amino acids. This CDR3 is CASSYGSSGGKNTGELFF. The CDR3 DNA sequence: TGTGCCAGCAGTTACGGGAGTAGCGGGGGGAAGAACACCGGGGAGCTGTTTTTT.

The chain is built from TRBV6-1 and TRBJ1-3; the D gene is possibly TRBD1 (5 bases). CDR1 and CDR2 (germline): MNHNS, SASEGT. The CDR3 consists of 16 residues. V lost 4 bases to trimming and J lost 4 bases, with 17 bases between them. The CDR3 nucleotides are TGTGCCAGCAGTGTCCAACCCAGGGAGGGAGGAAACACCATATATTTT. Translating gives CASSVQPREGGNTIYF.

The CDR3 is CASSRGDRVETQYF. CDR3 coding DNA: TGTGCCAGCAGCAGGGGAGACAGGGTGGAGACCCAGTACTTC. The rearrangement links TRBV6-5 to TRBJ2-5; 7 bases match TRBD1. Trimming at V came to 6 bases and at J to 5 bases, leaving 9 bases not matched to a gene. The CDR3 consists of 14 residues. Germline loops: CDR1 MNHEY, CDR2 SVGAGI.

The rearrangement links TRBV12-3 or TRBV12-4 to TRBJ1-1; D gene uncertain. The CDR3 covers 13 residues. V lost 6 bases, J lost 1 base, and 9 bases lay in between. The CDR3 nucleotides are TGTGCCAGCAGCTTCAATTCGAACACTGAAGCTTTCTTT. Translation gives CASSFNSNTEAFF.

This CDR3 is CASSFSDLNTGELFF. DNA of the CDR3: TGTGCCAGCAGTTTTTCCGACCTGAACACCGGGGAGCTGTTTTTT. The rearrangement joins TRBV27 to TRBJ2-2; D unresolved. Germline CDR1 and CDR2: MNHEY and SMNVEV (reference sequence). The CDR3 has 15 amino acids. V shed 3 bases and J shed 1 base, with 9 bases lying between them.

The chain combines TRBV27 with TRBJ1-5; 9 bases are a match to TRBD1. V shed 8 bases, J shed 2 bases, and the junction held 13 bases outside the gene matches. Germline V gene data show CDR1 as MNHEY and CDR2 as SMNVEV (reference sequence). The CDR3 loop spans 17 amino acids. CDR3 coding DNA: TGTGCCAGCGGGTTCGATACAGGGGGCGTAGGCAATCAGCCCCAGCATTTT. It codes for CASGFDTGGVGNQPQHF.

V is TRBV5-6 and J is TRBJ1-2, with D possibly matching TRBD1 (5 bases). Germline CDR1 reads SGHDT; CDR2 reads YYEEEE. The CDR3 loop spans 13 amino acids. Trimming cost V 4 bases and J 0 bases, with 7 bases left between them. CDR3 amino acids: CASSLQANYGYTF. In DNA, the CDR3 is TGTGCCAGCAGCCTACAGGCTAACTATGGCTACACCTTC.